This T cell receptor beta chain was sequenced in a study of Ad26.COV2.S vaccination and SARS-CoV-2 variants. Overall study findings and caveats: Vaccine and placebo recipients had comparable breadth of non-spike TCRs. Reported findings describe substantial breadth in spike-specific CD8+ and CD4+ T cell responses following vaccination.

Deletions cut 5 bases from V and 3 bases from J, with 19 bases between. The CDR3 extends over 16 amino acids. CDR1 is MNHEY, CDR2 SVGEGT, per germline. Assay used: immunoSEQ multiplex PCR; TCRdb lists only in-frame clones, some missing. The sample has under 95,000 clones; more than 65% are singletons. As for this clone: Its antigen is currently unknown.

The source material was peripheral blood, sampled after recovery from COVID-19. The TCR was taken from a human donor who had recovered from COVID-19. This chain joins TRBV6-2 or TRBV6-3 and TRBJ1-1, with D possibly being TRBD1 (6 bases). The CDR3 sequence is CASSNGGQRWDTEAFF. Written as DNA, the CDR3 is TGTGCCAGCAGTAACGGGGGGCAGCGGTGGGACACTGAAGCTTTCTTT.